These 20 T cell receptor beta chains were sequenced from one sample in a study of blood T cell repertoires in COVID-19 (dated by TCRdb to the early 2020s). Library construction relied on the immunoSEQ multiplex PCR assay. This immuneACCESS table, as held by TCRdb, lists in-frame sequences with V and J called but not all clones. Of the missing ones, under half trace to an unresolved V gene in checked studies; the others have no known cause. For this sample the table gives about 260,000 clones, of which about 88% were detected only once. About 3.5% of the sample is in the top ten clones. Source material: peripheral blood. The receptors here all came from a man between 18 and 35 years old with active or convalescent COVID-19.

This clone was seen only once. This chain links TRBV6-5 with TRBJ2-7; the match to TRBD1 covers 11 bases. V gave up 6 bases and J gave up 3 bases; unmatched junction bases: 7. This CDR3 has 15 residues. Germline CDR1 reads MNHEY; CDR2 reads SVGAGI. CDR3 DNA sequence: TGTGCCAGCAGACCGGGACAGGGGGGTAGCTACGAGCAGTACTTC. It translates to CASRPGQGGSYEQYF.

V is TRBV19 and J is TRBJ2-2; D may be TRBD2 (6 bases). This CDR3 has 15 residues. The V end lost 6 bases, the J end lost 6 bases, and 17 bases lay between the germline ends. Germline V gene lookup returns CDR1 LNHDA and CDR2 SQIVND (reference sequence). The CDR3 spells CASRGLPGEPGELFF. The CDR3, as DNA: TGTGCCAGTAGGGGTTTGCCGGGGGAACCCGGGGAGCTGTTTTTT.

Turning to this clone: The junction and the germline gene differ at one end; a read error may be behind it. CDR3 in amino acids: CSVGGGRHTF. In DNA, the CDR3 is TGCAGCGTGGGTGGGGGCCGGCATACCTTT. The chain has TRBV29-1 and TRBJ1-1; D might be TRBD1 (6 bases). This CDR3 spans 10 amino acids. Germline-derived CDR1 and CDR2 are SQVTM and ANQGSEA.

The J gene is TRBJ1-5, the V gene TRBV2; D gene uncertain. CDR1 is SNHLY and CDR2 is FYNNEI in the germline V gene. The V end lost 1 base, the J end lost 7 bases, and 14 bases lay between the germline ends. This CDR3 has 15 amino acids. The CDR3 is CASSEELPGSQPQHF. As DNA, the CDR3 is TGTGCCAGCAGTGAAGAATTGCCCGGTTCACAGCCCCAGCATTTT.

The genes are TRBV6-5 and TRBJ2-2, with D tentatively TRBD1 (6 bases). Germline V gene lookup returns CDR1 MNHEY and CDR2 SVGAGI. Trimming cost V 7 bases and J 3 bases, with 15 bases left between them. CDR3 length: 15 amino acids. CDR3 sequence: CASTGTGWYTGELFF. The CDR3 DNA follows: TGTGCCAGCACAGGTACAGGGTGGTACACCGGGGAGCTGTTTTTT.

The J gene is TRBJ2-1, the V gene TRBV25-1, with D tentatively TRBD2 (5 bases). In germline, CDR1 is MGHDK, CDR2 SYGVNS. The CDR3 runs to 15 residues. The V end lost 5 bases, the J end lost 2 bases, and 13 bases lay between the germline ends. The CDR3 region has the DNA TGTGCCAGCAGTAACGGGGTAACAGCCTACAATGAGCAGTTCTTC. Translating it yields CASSNGVTAYNEQFF.

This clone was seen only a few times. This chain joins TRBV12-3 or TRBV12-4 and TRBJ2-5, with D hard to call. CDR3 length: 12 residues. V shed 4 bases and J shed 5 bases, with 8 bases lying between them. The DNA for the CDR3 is TGTGCCAGCAGTTCAATCCCCGAGACCCAGTACTTC. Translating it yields CASSSIPETQYF.

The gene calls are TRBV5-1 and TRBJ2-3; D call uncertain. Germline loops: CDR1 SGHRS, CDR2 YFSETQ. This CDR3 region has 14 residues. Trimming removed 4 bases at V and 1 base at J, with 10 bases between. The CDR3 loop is CASSLDRRTDTQYF. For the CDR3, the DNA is TGCGCCAGCAGCCTAGACCGTCGCACAGATACGCAGTATTTT.

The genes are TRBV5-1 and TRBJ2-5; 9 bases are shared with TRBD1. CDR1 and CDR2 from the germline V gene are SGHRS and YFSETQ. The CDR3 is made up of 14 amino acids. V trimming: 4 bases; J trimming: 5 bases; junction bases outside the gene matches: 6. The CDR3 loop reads CASSPTGGEETQYF. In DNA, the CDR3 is TGCGCCAGCAGCCCGACAGGGGGAGAGGAGACCCAGTACTTC. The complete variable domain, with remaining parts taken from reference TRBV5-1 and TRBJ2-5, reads KAGVTQTPRYLIKTRGQQVTLSCSPISGHRSVSWYQQTPGQGLQFLFEYFSETQRNKGNFPGRFSGRQFSNSRSEMNVSTLELGDSALYLCASSPTGGEETQYFGPGTRLLVL.

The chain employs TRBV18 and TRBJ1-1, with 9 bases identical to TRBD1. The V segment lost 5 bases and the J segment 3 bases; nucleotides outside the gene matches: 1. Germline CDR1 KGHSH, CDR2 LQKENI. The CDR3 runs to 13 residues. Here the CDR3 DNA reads TGTGCCAGCTCAGGACAGGGGCACACTGAAGCTTTCTTT. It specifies CASSGQGHTEAFF.

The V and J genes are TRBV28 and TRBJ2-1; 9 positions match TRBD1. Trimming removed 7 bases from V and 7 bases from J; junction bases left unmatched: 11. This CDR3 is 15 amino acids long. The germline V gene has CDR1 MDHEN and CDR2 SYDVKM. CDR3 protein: CASTPGGTGSNEQFF. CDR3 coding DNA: TGTGCCAGCACTCCCGGGGGGACAGGGTCTAATGAGCAGTTCTTC.

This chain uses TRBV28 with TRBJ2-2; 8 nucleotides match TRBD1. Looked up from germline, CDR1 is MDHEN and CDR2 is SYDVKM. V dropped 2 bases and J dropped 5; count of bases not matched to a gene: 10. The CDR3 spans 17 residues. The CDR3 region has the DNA TGTGCCAGCAGTTTAGGGCAGGGGGCGCAGCCAACCGGGGAGCTGTTTTTT. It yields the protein CASSLGQGAQPTGELFF.

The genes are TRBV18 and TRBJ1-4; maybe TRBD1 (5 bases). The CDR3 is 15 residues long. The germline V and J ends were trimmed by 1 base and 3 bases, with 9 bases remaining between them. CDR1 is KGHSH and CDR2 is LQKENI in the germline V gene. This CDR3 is CASSPRGSPNEKLFF. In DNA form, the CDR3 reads TGTGCCAGCTCACCACGGGGCTCACCTAATGAAAAACTGTTTTTT.

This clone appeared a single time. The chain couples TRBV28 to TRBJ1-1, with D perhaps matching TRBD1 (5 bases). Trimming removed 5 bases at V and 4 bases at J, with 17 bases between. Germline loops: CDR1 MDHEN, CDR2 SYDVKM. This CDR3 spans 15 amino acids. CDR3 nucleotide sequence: TGTGCCAGCAGTCTCTCAGGGTACCGGGCCACTGAAGCTTTCTTT. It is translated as CASSLSGYRATEAFF.

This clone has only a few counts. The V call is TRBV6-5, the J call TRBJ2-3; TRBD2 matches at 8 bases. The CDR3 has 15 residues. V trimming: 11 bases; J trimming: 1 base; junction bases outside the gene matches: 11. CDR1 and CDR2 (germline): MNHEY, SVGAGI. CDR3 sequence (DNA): TGTGCCTCGAACGATGTCGGGGGGGGCACAGATACGCAGTATTTT. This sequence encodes CASNDVGGGTDTQYF.

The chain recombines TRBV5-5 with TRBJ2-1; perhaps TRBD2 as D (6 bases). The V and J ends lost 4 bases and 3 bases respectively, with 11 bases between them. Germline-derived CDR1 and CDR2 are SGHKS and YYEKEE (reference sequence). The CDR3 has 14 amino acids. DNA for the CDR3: TGTGCCAGCAGCCCCGGGAGTAGCTACAATGAGCAGTTCTTC. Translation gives CASSPGSSYNEQFF.

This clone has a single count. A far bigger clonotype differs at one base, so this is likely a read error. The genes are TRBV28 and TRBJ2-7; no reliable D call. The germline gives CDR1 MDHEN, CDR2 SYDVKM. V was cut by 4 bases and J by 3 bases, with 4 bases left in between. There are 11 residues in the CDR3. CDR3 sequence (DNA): TGTGCCAGCAGTTACAACTACGAGCAGTACTTC. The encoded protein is CASSYNYEQYF. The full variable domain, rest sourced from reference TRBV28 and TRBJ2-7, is DVKVTQSSRYLVKRTGEKVFLECVQDMDHENMFWYRQDPGLGLRLIYFSYDVKMKEKGDIPEGYSVSREKKERFSLILESASTNQTSMYLCASSYNYEQYFGPGTRLTVT.

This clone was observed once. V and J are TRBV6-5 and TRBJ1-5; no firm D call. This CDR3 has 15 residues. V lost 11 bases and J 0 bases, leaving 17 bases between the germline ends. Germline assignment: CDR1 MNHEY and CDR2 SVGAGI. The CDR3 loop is CAPPSASRSNQPQHF. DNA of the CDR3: TGTGCCCCCCCTTCAGCGTCCCGTAGCAATCAGCCCCAGCATTTT.

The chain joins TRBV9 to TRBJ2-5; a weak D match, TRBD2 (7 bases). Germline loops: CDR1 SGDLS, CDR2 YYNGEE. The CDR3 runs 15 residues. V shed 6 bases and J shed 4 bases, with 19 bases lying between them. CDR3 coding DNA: TGTGCCAGCACACGGCGGGGGCAGTCCCCAGAGACCCAGTACTTC. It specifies CASTRRGQSPETQYF.

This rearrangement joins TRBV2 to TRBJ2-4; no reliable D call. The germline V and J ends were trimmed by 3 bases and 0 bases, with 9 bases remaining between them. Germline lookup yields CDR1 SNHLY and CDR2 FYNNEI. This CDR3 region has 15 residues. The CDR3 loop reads CASSDSPLAKNIQYF. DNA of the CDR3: TGTGCCAGCAGTGATAGTCCTCTAGCCAAAAACATTCAGTACTTC.